The source of this TCR beta chain is a study of shared clonotypes between healthy human individuals. Overall study: The study enrolled a couple of women and a few men aged 18 to 49. Study conclusions and caveats: What naive subsets generally showed was a larger estimated richness than memory subsets showed.

This CDR3 has 15 amino acids. Germline V gene data show CDR1 as SGHDT and CDR2 as YYEEEE. Trimming cost V 4 bases and J 6 bases, with 17 bases left between them. This clone was observed once. Its antigen is unidentified. Profiled with immunoSEQ multiplex PCR; TCRdb holds only in-frame clones, not every one. There are about a million clones in the sample; about 77% occur only once, and roughly 1.5% lies in the top ten. Specimen: memory CD4+ T cells sorted from blood. Sample subset: CD45RA-negative fraction. The receptor was isolated from a man aged 18-30 years in good health. The chain has TRBV5-6 and TRBJ1-5; D gene uncertain. CDR3 DNA sequence: TGTGCCAGCAGCGACACCGGGTCGCCTAGTCAGCCCCAGCATTTT. This codes for CASSDTGSPSQPQHF. The complete variable domain, with remaining parts taken from reference TRBV5-6 and TRBJ1-5, reads DAGVTQSPTHLIKTRGQQVTLRCSPKSGHDTVSWYQQALGQGPQFIFQYYEEEERQRGNFPDRFSGHQFPNYSSELNVNALLLGDSALYLCASSDTGSPSQPQHFGDGTRLSIL.